A single sample gave rise to the 27 T cell receptor beta chains below, sequenced in a study of PD-L1 blockade in urothelial cancer. The method was immunoSEQ multiplex PCR; TCRdb's version includes in-frame clones alone and lacks a portion of them. The sample lists about 63,000 clones; 80% to 90% were seen once. This sample's time point: pretreatment peripheral blood. The sample consisted of PBMCs, taken around atezolizumab (anti-PD-L1) treatment. Source of these receptors: a man between 70 and 80 years old with urothelial cancer.

The J gene is TRBJ2-7, the V gene TRBV5-4; 8 bases are a match to TRBD2. The CDR3 length is 15 residues. CDR1 and CDR2 (germline): SGHNT, YYREEE (reference sequence). V lost 4 bases, J lost 2 bases, and 8 bases stayed unmatched. CDR3 sequence: CASSTGTRRTYEQYF. The CDR3 region has the DNA TGTGCCAGCAGCACCGGGACTAGAAGAACCTACGAGCAGTACTTC.

The chain links TRBV5-6 to TRBJ1-4; 9 bases are shared with TRBD1. This CDR3 spans 15 amino acids. Germline values: CDR1 SGHDT, CDR2 YYEEEE. J gave up 8 bases and V 3 bases, and 8 bases lay outside the gene matches. The CDR3 DNA sequence: TGTGCCAGCAGCTCCTCCGGGACAGGGAACGAAAAACTGTTTTTT. As protein: CASSSSGTGNEKLFF.

The genes are TRBV2 and TRBJ2-2, with 8 bases that match TRBD1. This CDR3 has 14 amino acids. Trimming cost V 6 bases and J 3 bases; bases outside gene matches: 3. Germline lookup yields CDR1 SNHLY and CDR2 FYNNEI. The DNA for the CDR3 is TGTGCCAGCAGAAGACAGGGGTACACCGGGGAGCTGTTTTTT. It encodes CASRRQGYTGELFF.

The V and J genes are TRBV29-1 and TRBJ2-7; maybe TRBD2 (5 bases). Trimming took off 7 bases at V and 2 bases at J, with 12 bases between the two ends. This CDR3 has 12 residues. Germline assignment: CDR1 SQVTM and CDR2 ANQGSEA. CDR3 sequence (DNA): TGCAGCGCTTCGACTACTACCTACGAGCAGTACTTC. Translation: CSASTTTYEQYF.

The genes are TRBV6-1 and TRBJ2-7; 10 bases align to TRBD1. The trim removed 3 bases at V and 2 bases at J, leaving 4 bases unmatched. The CDR3 contains 15 residues. Germline V gene lookup returns CDR1 MNHNS and CDR2 SASEGT. The CDR3 coding sequence is TGTGCCAGCAGTGATGCCGGGACAGGGGCCTACGAGCAGTACTTC. It specifies CASSDAGTGAYEQYF.

The chain joins TRBV6-1 to TRBJ1-5, with D unclear. This CDR3 is built from 14 residues. V lost 1 base and J 7 bases, leaving 11 bases between the germline ends. CDR1 is MNHNS, CDR2 SASEGT, per germline. The CDR3 spells CASSEGPAGQPQHF. The CDR3 nucleotides are TGTGCCAGCAGTGAAGGTCCTGCGGGGCAGCCCCAGCATTTT.

The V and J genes are TRBV5-6 and TRBJ2-2; no clear D gene. The CDR3 has 15 residues. Looked up from germline, CDR1 is SGHDT and CDR2 is YYEEEE. Trimming shortened V by 7 bases and J by 3 bases, and 16 bases separated the two germline ends. The CDR3 DNA is TGTGCCAGCTTTAAAAAGCGAATGGACACCGGGGAGCTGTTTTTT. The encoded protein is CASFKKRMDTGELFF.

The J gene is TRBJ2-2, the V gene TRBV4-3; 10 positions match TRBD2. Germline V CDR1 and CDR2: LGHNA, YSLEER. Losses at the gene ends were 0 bases for V and 6 bases for J; bases not matched to a gene: 16. CDR3 length equals 20 residues. For the CDR3, the DNA is TGCGCCAGCAGCCAAGAAAGTATAGCGGGAGGATCTGTGTTCGCCGGGGAGCTGTTTTTT. Translated, it gives CASSQESIAGGSVFAGELFF.

The genes are TRBV15 and TRBJ2-7; D possibly corresponds to TRBD2 (5 bases). The CDR3 length is 12 residues. In germline, CDR1 is LNHNV, CDR2 YYDKDF (reference sequence). Deletions cut 4 bases from V and 9 bases from J, with 13 bases between. The CDR3 region is CATSTSAGLQYF. The CDR3 nucleotides read TGTGCCACCAGCACCTCCGCGGGTTTGCAGTACTTC.

The genes are TRBV6-6 and TRBJ1-1; D is uncertain. The ends were cut back, 6 bases at V and 0 bases at J, with 14 bases in the middle. Germline CDR1 reads MNHNY; CDR2 reads SVGAGI (reference sequence). The CDR3 runs to 15 residues. CDR3 amino acids: CASRPGSPMNTEAFF. Here the CDR3 DNA reads TGTGCCAGCAGACCAGGTTCCCCTATGAACACTGAAGCTTTCTTT.

The gene calls are TRBV5-5 and TRBJ2-7; D is perhaps TRBD2 (7 bases). Germline CDR1 reads SGHKS; CDR2 reads YYEKEE (reference sequence). Trimming shortened V by 5 bases and J by 0 bases, and 18 bases separated the two germline ends. This CDR3 has 16 residues. Written as DNA, the CDR3 is TGTGCCAGCAGTTGGGGGGGCAGGCCCGTCTCCTACGAGCAGTACTTC. This translates into CASSWGGRPVSYEQYF.

There are a few counts of this clone. The rearrangement joins TRBV6-1 to TRBJ1-3; 9 bases are shared with TRBD1. With V trimmed by 2 bases and J by 4 bases, 3 bases remained unmatched. This CDR3 contains 15 residues. The germline CDR1 and CDR2 sequences are MNHNS and SASEGT. The CDR3 loop reads CASSENRGRGNTIYF. The DNA of the CDR3 is TGTGCCAGCAGTGAAAACAGGGGGCGCGGAAACACCATATATTTT.

The rearrangement uses TRBV5-1 and TRBJ2-5; 9 nucleotides align to TRBD1. CDR1 and CDR2 (germline): SGHRS, YFSETQ. The CDR3 extends over 14 amino acids. Trimming removed 5 bases from V and 2 bases from J; junction bases left unmatched: 4. The CDR3 region is CASRRGTGQETQYF. The CDR3 DNA is TGCGCCAGCAGGCGGGGGACAGGGCAAGAGACCCAGTACTTC.

This sequence joins TRBV7-8 and TRBJ2-2; 15 bases agree with TRBD2. Germline-derived CDR1 and CDR2 are SGHVS and FQNEAQ. The CDR3 length is 17 residues. The junction had 2 bases not matched to a gene; V was cut back by 0 bases and J by 6 bases. The CDR3 coding sequence is TGTGCCAGCAGCTTAGCTTGGACTAGCGGGGGGGCCGGGGAGCTGTTTTTT. It encodes CASSLAWTSGGAGELFF.

This chain links TRBV5-5 with TRBJ1-3; D uncertain. Germline V gene lookup returns CDR1 SGHKS and CDR2 YYEKEE (reference sequence). V lost 8 bases and J lost 2, with 14 bases in between. This CDR3 spans 14 amino acids. The DNA of the CDR3 is TGTGCCAGTTCTCCCGGACTTACTGGAAACACCATATATTTT. Its protein is CASSPGLTGNTIYF. The full variable domain, its missing parts supplied by reference TRBV5-5 and TRBJ1-3, is DAGVTQSPTHLIKTRGQQVTLRCSPISGHKSVSWYQQVLGQGPQFIFQYYEKEERGRGNFPDRFSARQFPNYSSELNVNALLLGDSALYLCASSPGLTGNTIYFGEGSWLTVV.

The V and J genes are TRBV11-2 and TRBJ2-7, with D possibly matching TRBD2 (6 bases). The germline gives CDR1 SGHAT, CDR2 FQNNGV. This CDR3 region has 15 residues. V was pared by 6 bases and J by 6 bases, with 21 bases between. CDR3 amino acids: CASRSLAGRLGEQYF. In nucleotides, the CDR3 is TGTGCCAGCAGGTCCCTCGCGGGGCGCCTAGGCGAGCAGTACTTC.

This rearrangement joins TRBV7-8 to TRBJ2-7, with a possible D match to TRBD2 (6 bases). Germline CDR1 is SGHVS and CDR2 is FQNEAQ. Trimming shortened V by 1 base and J by 2 bases, and 12 bases separated the two germline ends. The CDR3 is 15 residues long. The CDR3 DNA reads as TGTGCCAGCAGCTTAGAGCCTGCGGGGACCTACGAGCAGTACTTC. Its translation is CASSLEPAGTYEQYF. The entire variable domain, with the rest obtained from reference TRBV7-8 and TRBJ2-7, is as follows: GAGVSQSPRYKVAKRGQDVALRCDPISGHVSLFWYQQALGQGPEFLTYFQNEAQLDKSGLPSDRFFAERPEGSVSTLKIQRTQQEDSAVYLCASSLEPAGTYEQYFGPGTRLTVT.

The rearrangement links TRBV5-4 to TRBJ2-3; D may be TRBD2 (7 bases). The CDR3 contains 15 residues. The V gene's germline CDR1 is SGHNT and CDR2 YYREEE (reference sequence). V shed 3 bases and J shed 6 bases, with 17 bases lying between them. CDR3 nucleotide sequence: TGTGCCAGCAGCTCCGGGACATCCGGGAGGGATACGCAGTATTTT. It encodes CASSSGTSGRDTQYF.

The chain links TRBV7-9 to TRBJ1-4, with D tentatively TRBD1 (5 bases). The CDR3 runs 15 residues. CDR1 SEHNR and CDR2 FQNEAQ come from the germline V gene (reference sequence). V shed 1 base and J shed 0 bases, with 6 bases lying between them. CDR3 amino acids: CASSLGTTTNEKLFF. The CDR3 DNA is TGTGCCAGCAGCTTAGGGACAACAACTAATGAAAAACTGTTTTTT. Filled out from reference TRBV7-9 and TRBJ1-4, the complete variable domain reads DTGVSQNPRHKITKRGQNVTFRCDPISEHNRLYWYRQTLGQGPEFLTYFQNEAQLEKSRLLSDRFSAERPKGSFSTLEIQRTEQGDSAMYLCASSLGTTTNEKLFFGSGTQLSVL.

This clone occurred a few times. V and J are TRBV10-3 and TRBJ2-5; possibly TRBD1 for D (5 bases). Per germline, CDR1 ENHRY and CDR2 SYGVKD. V lost 4 bases, J lost 6 bases, and 9 bases lay in between. This CDR3 has 12 amino acids. The CDR3 protein is CAISADRQTQYF. The CDR3 nucleotides are TGTGCCATCAGTGCCGACAGACAGACCCAGTACTTC.

The chain has TRBV7-8 and TRBJ2-3; TRBD2 matches 9 bases. The CDR3 is 15 residues long. V lost 4 bases to trimming and J lost 1 base; unmatched junction nucleotides: 3. Germline values: CDR1 SGHVS, CDR2 FQNEAQ. The CDR3 DNA sequence: TGTGCCAGCAGCTCTATAGCGGGGGGCACAGATACGCAGTATTTT. Translated: CASSSIAGGTDTQYF.

V is TRBV27 and J is TRBJ2-3; 8 bases fit TRBD2. The junction had 6 bases not matched to a gene; V was cut back by 4 bases and J by 0 bases. The CDR3 is 16 amino acids. Germline V CDR1 and CDR2: MNHEY, SMNVEV (reference sequence). The CDR3 region has the DNA TGTGCCAGCAGTTCCGTACTAGCGGATAGCACAGATACGCAGTATTTT. Translating gives CASSSVLADSTDTQYF.

The chain recombines TRBV28 with TRBJ2-7; tentative D call: TRBD1 (6 bases). This CDR3 region has 14 residues. V was trimmed by 7 bases and J by 4 bases, leaving 17 bases between them. The germline V gene encodes CDR1 MDHEN and CDR2 SYDVKM. The CDR3 is CASTIQGLSYEQYF. CDR3 nucleotides: TGTGCCAGCACCATACAGGGTCTAAGTTACGAGCAGTACTTC.

The chain employs TRBV11-3 and TRBJ2-1; 8 bases align to TRBD2. This CDR3 is built from 15 residues. J was trimmed by 9 bases and V by 0 bases; bases with no gene match: 7. The germline CDR1 and CDR2 sequences are SGHNT and YENEEA. DNA for the CDR3: TGTGCCAGCAGCTTAGAAGCGGGAGTACCAGGTGAGCAGTTCTTC. This encodes CASSLEAGVPGEQFF. Using reference TRBV11-3 and TRBJ2-1 for the parts outside the CDR3, the full variable domain is EAGVVQSPRYKIIEKKQPVAFWCNPISGHNTLYWYLQNLGQGPELLIRYENEEAVDDSQLPKDRFSAERLKGVDSTLKIQPAELGDSAVYLCASSLEAGVPGEQFFGPGTRLTVL.

This clone appeared once. The chain has TRBV27 and TRBJ1-2; 8 bases are a match to TRBD1. The CDR3 spans 14 residues. The V gene's germline CDR1 is MNHEY and CDR2 SMNVEV (reference sequence). After removal of 7 bases from V and 6 bases from J, the junction contained 10 bases not matched to a gene. The CDR3 here is CASNLQGGYDGYTF. The CDR3 DNA follows: TGTGCCAGCAACCTACAGGGGGGCTACGATGGCTACACCTTC.

CDR3 in DNA: TGTGCCAGCAGCTTGTATACAGGCTTGAACACTGAAGCTTTCTTT. Amino acids: CASSLYTGLNTEAFF. This chain joins TRBV5-4 and TRBJ1-1; tentative D call: TRBD1 (5 bases). Deletions cut 1 base from V and 0 bases from J, with 10 bases between. This CDR3 is 15 amino acids long. From germline, CDR1 is SGHNT and CDR2 YYREEE (reference sequence).

The rearrangement links TRBV5-4 to TRBJ2-1, with a possible D match to TRBD2 (6 bases). The CDR3 has 14 amino acids. Germline lookup yields CDR1 SGHNT and CDR2 YYREEE (reference sequence). CDR3 DNA sequence: TGTGCGACGGGACGGGGGAGCTCCTACAATGAGCAGTTCTTC. It specifies CATGRGSSYNEQFF.